The present TCR beta chain was sequenced within a study of neoadjuvant nivolumab and ipilimumab in lung cancer. The assay was immunoSEQ multiplex PCR, and TCRdb's table has in-frame clones only and misses some. The sample yields tens of thousands of clones, less than 95% seen once. Germline lookup yields CDR1 SGHTA and CDR2 FQGNSA. This CDR3 is 13 amino acids long. V lost 4 bases and J lost 0, with 3 bases in between. General study findings and limits: Pathologic regression was not significantly tied to TCR clonality. Only a small number of samples underwent TCR sequencing.

With respect to this clone: The antigen remains undetermined.

This clonotype was obtained from an adult with non-small cell lung cancer. The rearrangement links TRBV7-2 to TRBJ2-2; D is undetermined. The sequencing here drew on peripheral blood, taken after neoadjuvant nivolumab, alone or with ipilimumab, at or shortly before surgery. The CDR3 coding sequence is TGTGCCAGCAGCTCCCCGAACACCGGGGAGCTGTTTTTT. Its protein is CASSSPNTGELFF.